These 22 T cell receptor beta chains share one sample of origin, sequenced in a study of blood T cell repertoires in COVID-19. Only in-frame clones appear in the TCRdb table, and some are missing; sequencing was by immunoSEQ multiplex PCR. Found here are 120,000 or so clones, around 87% of them singletons; the top ten hold less than 4.5%. Specimen: peripheral blood. The receptors originated from a woman aged 60-75 years with acute or convalescent COVID-19.

The rearrangement uses TRBV12-2 and TRBJ2-7; TRBD2, the table's D call, was not compared with the DNA. TRBV12-2 is annotated as a pseudogene. The CDR3 is 16 amino acids. The CDR3 here is CASRLAQTSGSYEQYF. The CDR3 region has the DNA TGTGCAAGTCGCTTAGCGCAGACTAGCGGGAGTTACGAGCAGTACTTC.

The rearrangement uses TRBV2 and TRBJ2-1, with 14 bases aligning to TRBD2. The CDR3 is made up of 15 amino acids. The trim removed 6 bases at V and 6 bases at J, leaving 4 bases unmatched. The V gene's germline CDR1 is SNHLY and CDR2 FYNNEI. The CDR3 is CASRTSGRAGNEQFF. The CDR3 DNA follows: TGTGCCAGCAGGACTAGCGGGAGGGCTGGCAATGAGCAGTTCTTC.

The chain uses TRBV12-5 and TRBJ1-1; no reliable D call. The V and J ends lost 2 bases and 3 bases respectively, with 19 bases between them. Germline CDR1 is LGHNT and CDR2 is FRNRAP. The CDR3 contains 17 residues. The CDR3 protein is CASGLKGEGGRDTEAFF. In DNA form, the CDR3 reads TGTGCTAGTGGTTTGAAGGGTGAGGGCGGAAGAGACACTGAAGCTTTCTTT. Full variable domain (outside the CDR3, taken from reference TRBV12-5 and TRBJ1-1): DARVTQTPRHKVTEMGQEVTMRCQPILGHNTVFWYRQTMMQGLELLAYFRNRAPLDDSGMPKDRFSAEMPDATLATLKIQPSEPRDSAVYFCASGLKGEGGRDTEAFFGQGTRLTVV.

The chain joins TRBV6-5 to TRBJ1-2; 10 bases match TRBD1. This CDR3 has 15 amino acids. CDR1 is MNHEY, CDR2 SVGAGI, per germline. V gave up 7 bases and J gave up 4 bases; unmatched junction bases: 9. CDR3 protein: CASIPTWTGGYGYTF. Written as DNA, the CDR3 is TGTGCCAGCATCCCGACCTGGACAGGGGGCTATGGCTACACCTTC.

The CDR3 is CASSSTGRLSSYNEQFF. CDR3 in DNA: TGTGCCAGCAGCTCCACTGGGCGCCTAAGCTCCTACAATGAGCAGTTCTTC. This chain links TRBV7-8 with TRBJ2-1, with D unresolved. The CDR3 contains 17 residues. Germline V gene sequence: CDR1 SGHVS, CDR2 FQNEAQ. V lost 4 bases, J lost 0 bases, and 16 bases lay in between.

The chain recombines TRBV5-4 with TRBJ2-3; no definite D call. V was clipped by 5 bases and J by 0 bases, with 7 bases between them. The length of the CDR3 is 13 residues. Germline values: CDR1 SGHNT, CDR2 YYREEE (reference sequence). As DNA, the CDR3 is TGTGCCAGCAGTCACCAGAGCACAGATACGCAGTATTTT. It specifies CASSHQSTDTQYF.

The chain uses TRBV6-1 and TRBJ1-2; possible D gene TRBD1, 5 bases. V was pared by 1 base and J by 0 bases, with 9 bases between. This CDR3 has 15 residues. Germline CDR1 reads MNHNS; CDR2 reads SASEGT. The CDR3 region is CASSEGTGPNYGYTF. CDR3 sequence (DNA): TGTGCCAGCAGTGAAGGTACAGGCCCTAACTATGGCTACACCTTC.

As DNA, the CDR3 is TGTGCCAGCAGTGAAAGATCGGCAGGTTTTTACAATGAGCAGTTCTTC. Its protein product is CASSERSAGFYNEQFF. The V gene is TRBV6-1, the J gene TRBJ2-1; the D is unclear. Germline CDR1 and CDR2: MNHNS and SASEGT. This CDR3 has 16 residues. V lost 2 bases to trimming and J lost 4 bases, with 15 bases between them.

The V and J genes are TRBV24-1 and TRBJ1-6; D is unclear. Trimming removed 5 bases from V and 7 bases from J, with 11 bases in between. Germline CDR1 reads KGHDR; CDR2 reads SFDVKD. CDR3 length equals 14 residues. The CDR3 sequence: CATSADGNNSPLHF. The CDR3 coding sequence is TGTGCCACCAGTGCGGACGGGAACAATTCACCCCTCCACTTT.

This clone was counted once. J is TRBJ1-1 and V is TRBV6-5; 8 bases match TRBD1. Germline assignment: CDR1 MNHEY and CDR2 SVGAGI. Trimming cost V 3 bases and J 10 bases; bases outside gene matches: 7. This CDR3 has 13 amino acids. As DNA, the CDR3 is TGTGCCAGCAGTTATTCTCAGGGGGCGGGAGCTTTCTTT. Translated: CASSYSQGAGAFF.

In the case of this clone: Other DNA sequences within the sample encode an identical CDR3. The chain combines TRBV5-1 with TRBJ1-1; a possible D gene is TRBD1 (5 bases). Germline values: CDR1 SGHRS, CDR2 YFSETQ. The V gene lost 0 bases and the J gene lost 1 base, with 7 bases spanning the gap. This CDR3 contains 14 residues. In DNA form, the CDR3 reads TGCGCCAGCAGCTTGGGACAGTGGAACACTGAAGCTTTCTTT. Its translation: CASSLGQWNTEAFF.

This clone turned up a few times. V usage is TRBV18 and J usage is TRBJ1-1, with 8 positions matching TRBD1. Per germline, CDR1 KGHSH and CDR2 LQKENI. J was trimmed by 0 bases and V by 4 bases; bases with no gene match: 7. The CDR3 spans 16 residues. The CDR3 sequence: CASSLDRVGMNTEAFF. The DNA of the CDR3 is TGTGCCAGCTCACTGGACAGGGTCGGGATGAACACTGAAGCTTTCTTT. The variable domain in full, with the rest retrieved from reference TRBV18 and TRBJ1-1, is NAGVMQNPRHLVRRRGQEARLRCSPMKGHSHVYWYRQLPEEGLKFMVYLQKENIIDESGMPKERFSAEFPKEGPSILRIQQVVRGDSAAYFCASSLDRVGMNTEAFFGQGTRLTVV.

The chain recombines TRBV5-1 with TRBJ2-5; 10 nucleotides align to TRBD1. V shed 3 bases, J shed 5 bases, and the junction held 10 bases outside the gene matches. The CDR3 has 16 amino acids. The V gene's germline CDR1 is SGHRS and CDR2 YFSETQ. CDR3 residues: CASSSSGTGVGETQYF. The CDR3 DNA is TGCGCCAGCAGCTCCTCCGGGACAGGGGTCGGGGAGACCCAGTACTTC.

The CDR3 DNA reads TGTGCCACCAGTGAAGCCCCCTCCACTGAAGCTTTCTTT. Translation gives CATSEAPSTEAFF. V gene TRBV24-1 combines with J gene TRBJ1-1, with D unresolved. The length of the CDR3 is 13 residues. The V end was cut by 4 bases, the J end by 4 bases, with 9 bases between. Germline V lookup: CDR1 KGHDR, CDR2 SFDVKD.

This clone was observed once. The chain links TRBV19 to TRBJ2-1, with a weak D call TRBD2 (5 bases). The ends were cut back, 5 bases at V and 8 bases at J, with 13 bases in the middle. The CDR3 runs to 13 residues. Germline loops: CDR1 LNHDA, CDR2 SQIVND (reference sequence). The CDR3 nucleotides read TGTGCCAGTAGTGTAGGTCGAGGGTATGAGCAGTTCTTC. This translates into CASSVGRGYEQFF.

V gene TRBV6-5 combines with J gene TRBJ1-1; D unclear. Germline lookup yields CDR1 MNHEY and CDR2 SVGAGI. The germline V and J ends were trimmed by 6 bases and 1 base, with 9 bases remaining between them. This CDR3 region has 13 residues. CDR3 coding DNA: TGTGCCAGCAGGCCCCTCGGGAACACTGAAGCTTTCTTT. Protein: CASRPLGNTEAFF.

The V call is TRBV5-6, the J call TRBJ1-6; maybe TRBD1 (6 bases). The germline V and J ends were trimmed by 2 bases and 5 bases, with 11 bases remaining between them. This CDR3 region has 15 residues. Per the germline V gene, CDR1 is SGHDT and CDR2 is YYEEEE. CDR3 in amino acids: CASSLQGIDNSPLHF. CDR3 nucleotides: TGTGCCAGCAGCTTACAGGGAATTGATAATTCACCCCTCCACTTT.

This chain connects TRBV6-6 to TRBJ2-2; D might be TRBD1 (6 bases). The CDR3 sequence is 16 residues long. Per germline, CDR1 MNHNY and CDR2 SVGAGI (reference sequence). Trimming took 5 bases from V and 2 from J, leaving 15 bases between them. The CDR3, as DNA: TGTGCCAGCAGTCCAATCGGGACACCTAACACCGGGGAGCTGTTTTTT. It codes for CASSPIGTPNTGELFF.

V gene TRBV9 combines with J gene TRBJ2-4; 14 nucleotides align to TRBD2. J lost 2 bases, V lost 3 bases, and 4 bases had no gene match. The CDR3 totals 17 residues. In germline, CDR1 is SGDLS, CDR2 YYNGEE. The CDR3 nucleotides are TGTGCCAGCAGCGGCCGACTAGCGGGAGGGACCAAAAACATTCAGTACTTC. Its translation: CASSGRLAGGTKNIQYF.

The chain links TRBV19 to TRBJ1-5, with D possibly TRBD1 on 5 matching bases. This CDR3 spans 15 amino acids. Germline V lookup: CDR1 LNHDA, CDR2 SQIVND (reference sequence). V was pared by 7 bases and J by 4 bases, with 17 bases between. CDR3 bases: TGTGCCAGTAAGGGGTTTCCCGGGGGGAATCAGCCCCAGCATTTT. It specifies CASKGFPGGNQPQHF.

The V call is TRBV3-1 (or the pseudogene TRBV3-2), the J call TRBJ2-1; 16 bases match TRBD2. J lost 12 bases, V lost 3 bases, and 8 bases had no gene match. The CDR3 covers 16 residues. CDR1 and CDR2 from the germline V gene are LGHDT and YNNKEL (reference sequence). In DNA form, the CDR3 reads TGTGCCAGCAGCCAGGGGGGGACTAGCGGGAGGGCCGCGCAGTTCTTC. It translates to CASSQGGTSGRAAQFF.

The chain carries TRBV5-3 and TRBJ1-2, with a possible D match to TRBD1 (6 bases). TRBV5-3 is identified as an open reading frame with a role that is uncertain. V was clipped by 1 base and J by 6 bases, with 19 bases between them. The CDR3 runs 16 residues. In DNA form, the CDR3 reads TGTGCCAGAAGCTTGAGCACGGGGGGCTATGAGAATGGCTACACCTTC. Protein product: CARSLSTGGYENGYTF.